This entry describes one T cell receptor (beta chain). Its antigen is not identified. TCRdb reprocessed the 5' RACE reads via MiXCR and lists one record per CDR3 protein. The sample records approximately 600,000 distinct CDR3 sequences, approximately 13% being singletons. This specimen belongs to a study of T cells after yellow fever vaccination. Regarding the study as a whole: Clones that expanded after primary vaccination mostly reappeared after the booster (around 96% CD4, roughly 87% CD8).

Trimming removed 0 bases from V and 7 bases from J, with 9 bases in between. This CDR3 contains 13 residues. Germline V CDR1 and CDR2: LGHDT, YNNKEL (reference sequence). Sequencing used PBMCs, obtained on the day of the yellow fever booster vaccination. The rearrangement links TRBV3-1 to TRBJ1-1; no clear D gene. This receptor was obtained from a man in his thirties or forties who received the YFV17D yellow fever vaccine. The CDR3 sequence: CASSQDLAGEAFF. The DNA of the CDR3 is TGTGCCAGCAGCCAAGATCTAGCCGGTGAAGCTTTCTTT. The variable domain in full, with the rest retrieved from reference TRBV3-1 and TRBJ1-1, is DTAVSQTPKYLVTQMGNDKSIKCEQNLGHDTMYWYKQDSKKFLKIMFSYNNKELIINETVPNRFSPKSPDKAHLNLHINSLELGDSAVYFCASSQDLAGEAFFGQGTRLTVV.